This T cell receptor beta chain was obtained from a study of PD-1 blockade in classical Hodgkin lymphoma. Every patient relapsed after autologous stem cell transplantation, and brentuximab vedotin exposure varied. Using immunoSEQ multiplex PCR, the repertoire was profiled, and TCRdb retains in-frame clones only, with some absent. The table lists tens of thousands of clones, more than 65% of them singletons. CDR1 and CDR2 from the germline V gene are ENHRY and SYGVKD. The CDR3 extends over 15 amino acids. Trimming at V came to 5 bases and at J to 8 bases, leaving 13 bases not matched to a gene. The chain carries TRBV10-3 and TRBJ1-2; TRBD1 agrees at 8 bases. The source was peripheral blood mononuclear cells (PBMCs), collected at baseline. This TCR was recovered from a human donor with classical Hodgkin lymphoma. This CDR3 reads CAISSLTGDLGGYTF. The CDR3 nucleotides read TGTGCCATCAGTTCATTGACAGGGGACTTGGGAGGCTACACCTTC.